A selection of T cell receptor beta chains follows, all from one sample in a study of T-cell reconstitution after alpha-beta-depleted transplantation in children. TCRdb redid the calling of the PCR reads with MiXCR, one entry per CDR3 protein. This table holds about 460,000 distinct CDR3 sequences, 10% found once. The sample in question was PBMCs, obtained before TCRalphabeta/CD19-depleted stem cell transplant. The receptors here all came from a child aged 2 to 10 with inherited bone marrow failure, due to receive a stem cell transplant. CDR3s leave out the opening cysteine and the closing phenylalanine or tryptophan. Not every row has a clone size; where given, it reads once, few, many or a size class.

size | J | V | CDR3
NA | TRBJ1-3 | TRBV25-1 | ASSVGSDGNTIY
NA | TRBJ2-1 | TRBV3-1 | ASSQATSGRSGSYNEQF
few | TRBJ2-7 | TRBV20-1 | SALRLGGRLIYEQY
NA | TRBJ1-1 | TRBV11-2 | ASSLEGGVEAF
many | TRBJ1-4 | TRBV2 | ASRFGRSGEKLF
many | TRBJ2-1 | TRBV19 | ASSHAASGSNEQF
NA | TRBJ2-2 | TRBV4-1 | ASSHFGGNTGELF
many | TRBJ1-3 | TRBV9 | ASSVALQGAGNTIY
many | TRBJ1-1 | TRBV5-5 | ASSRGTLNTEAF
NA | TRBJ1-1 | TRBV9 | ASSVEGRMNTEAF
many | TRBJ2-1 | TRBV20-1 | SARDLFPGLAANEQF
few | TRBJ2-7 | TRBV20-1 | SARPPPGPPQY
NA | TRBJ2-5 | TRBV27 | ASSSHMGTGETQY
NA | TRBJ2-7 | TRBV7-2 | ASSLTDVPYEQY
many | TRBJ2-1 | TRBV13 | ASSTGLALNEQF
many | TRBJ2-5 | TRBV4-3 | ASSKDEGYQETQY
NA | TRBJ2-7 | TRBV19 | ASSILAGEQY
few | TRBJ2-5 | TRBV12-3/TRBV12-4 | ASSLSPGLAGGPTYQETQY